These T cell receptor beta chains were read from a single sample in a study of blood T cell repertoires in COVID-19. Assay: immunoSEQ multiplex PCR; the TCRdb copy retains only in-frame clones and omits some. The table lists some 200,000 clones, more than 65% of them singletons. Sequencing was carried out using PBMCs or T cells enriched from blood (not recorded which). The receptor set was obtained from a man in his forties who had recovered from COVID-19. CDR3s include the opening cysteine and the closing phenylalanine or tryptophan. The D gene is left open where the match is weak. Clone size, where shown, is once, few, many, or a class for clones that have expanded.

j_call clone_size v_call d_call cdr3_aa cdr3_nt
TRBJ2-5 NA TRBV27 NA CASSLWQGGSETQYF TGTGCCAGCAGTTTATGGCAGGGTGGGTCAGAGACCCAGTACTTC
TRBJ1-1 NA TRBV11-2 NA CASSLRRDAFF TGTGCCAGCAGCCTCAGGCGAGACGCTTTCTTT
TRBJ1-2 NA TRBV5-1 TRBD1 CASSLEGGAGYGYTF TGCGCCAGCAGCTTGGAAGGGGGCGCCGGCTATGGCTACACCTTC
TRBJ1-2 NA TRBV9 TRBD1 CASSVGLGQGGYGYTF TGTGCCAGCAGCGTAGGTTTGGGACAGGGCGGATATGGCTACACCTTC
TRBJ1-1 NA TRBV3-1/TRBV3-2 NA CASSNSVWEAFF TGTGCCAGCAGCAACTCTGTCTGGGAGGCTTTCTTT
TRBJ2-7 NA TRBV5-4 NA CASSFRGTSHEQYF TGTGCCAGCAGCTTTAGGGGCACCTCCCACGAGCAGTACTTC
TRBJ1-6 few TRBV5-1 NA CASRQPNSPLHF TGCGCCAGCCGACAGCCGAATTCACCCCTCCACTTT
TRBJ1-4 NA TRBV30 TRBD1 CAWTTGMNEKLFF TGTGCCTGGACGACAGGGATGAATGAAAAACTGTTTTTT
TRBJ1-1 NA TRBV3-1/TRBV3-2 NA CASSQFGNTEAFF TGTGCCAGCAGCCAATTCGGGAACACTGAAGCTTTCTTT
TRBJ2-3 NA TRBV19 NA CASSIASGAIDTQYF TGTGCCAGTAGTATAGCGTCAGGGGCAATAGATACGCAGTATTTT
TRBJ1-2 few TRBV12-3/TRBV12-4 NA CASSLALNYGYTF TGTGCCAGCAGTTTGGCCCTGAACTATGGCTACACCTTC
TRBJ1-2 NA TRBV20-1 TRBD1 CSASGDRAYGYTF TGCAGTGCTAGTGGAGACAGGGCCTATGGCTACACCTTC
TRBJ2-3 few TRBV9 NA CASGAGVPGSLITDTQYF TGTGCCAGCGGTGCAGGGGTACCAGGCTCGCTTATCACAGATACGCAGTATTTT
TRBJ2-7 NA TRBV5-1 TRBD1 CASSSDRGREQYF TGCGCCAGCAGCTCCGACAGGGGCCGGGAGCAGTACTTC
TRBJ2-6 NA TRBV4-2 TRBD1 CASSQDPGGDGANVLTF TGTGCCAGCAGCCAAGATCCAGGGGGTGATGGGGCCAACGTCCTGACTTTC
TRBJ1-2 few TRBV28 TRBD1 CASSLLYRGLESGYTF TGTGCCAGCAGTTTACTTTACAGGGGCCTCGAAAGTGGCTACACCTTC
TRBJ1-2 NA TRBV29-1 NA CSVSEVLAGYTF TGCAGCGTTTCAGAGGTCCTTGCTGGCTACACCTTC
TRBJ1-1 NA TRBV10-3 NA CAISESVGVNTEAFF TGTGCCATCAGTGAAAGTGTAGGGGTGAACACTGAAGCTTTCTTT
TRBJ1-5 NA TRBV6-2/TRBV6-3 TRBD1 CASSYLGGPQPQHF TGTGCCAGCAGTTACTTAGGGGGCCCCCAGCCCCAGCATTTT
TRBJ1-4 NA TRBV5-5 TRBD1 CASRRAPTGDEKLFF TGTGCCAGCAGACGGGCTCCTACAGGGGATGAAAAACTGTTTTTT
TRBJ2-2 few TRBV5-1 NA CASSPPGNTGELFF TGCGCCAGCAGCCCGCCCGGGAACACCGGGGAGCTGTTTTTT
TRBJ1-1 NA TRBV18 TRBD1 CASSRVDRGDTEAFF TGTGCCAGCTCACGGGTGGACAGGGGGGACACTGAAGCTTTCTTT
TRBJ1-1 NA TRBV4-2 NA CASSRNTEAFF TGTGCCAGCTCGCGTAACACTGAAGCTTTCTTT
TRBJ1-1 NA TRBV12-3/TRBV12-4 NA CASTGQMNTEAFF TGTGCCAGCACCGGACAGATGAACACTGAAGCTTTCTTT
TRBJ1-2 NA TRBV6-4 TRBD1 CAKTGGVGYTF TGTGCCAAAACAGGGGGCGTTGGCTACACCTTC
TRBJ2-2 NA TRBV13 TRBD1 CASSPEPTGGTGELFF TGTGCCAGCAGCCCCGAGCCGACAGGGGGCACCGGGGAGCTGTTTTTT
TRBJ1-5 NA TRBV4-1 NA CASSQQGSNQPQHF TGCGCCAGCAGCCAACAGGGGAGCAATCAGCCCCAGCATTTT
TRBJ2-2 few TRBV3-1/TRBV3-2 NA CASNQPSMGGDTGELFF TGTGCCAGCAACCAGCCCAGCATGGGGGGAGACACCGGGGAGCTGTTTTTT
TRBJ2-7 NA TRBV4-1 TRBD1 CASSQDITGGILDEQYF TGCGCCAGCAGCCAAGATATAACAGGGGGCATCCTCGACGAGCAGTACTTC
TRBJ1-3 NA TRBV3-1/TRBV3-2 NA CASSHTGTYSSGNTIYF TGTGCCAGCAGTCACACCGGGACATACAGCTCTGGAAACACCATATATTTT
TRBJ2-3 once TRBV21-1 NA CASSKFPLTSGGCTDTQYF TGTGCCAGCAGCAAATTCCCCTTGACTAGCGGGGGGTGCACAGATACGCAGTATTTT
TRBJ1-6 few TRBV19 TRBD1 CASSSSGQANSPLHF TGTGCCAGTAGTAGTTCGGGACAGGCGAATTCACCCCTCCACTTT
TRBJ2-1 NA TRBV2 NA CAAASAEQFF TGTGCCGCTGCGAGCGCGGAGCAGTTCTTC
TRBJ2-2 NA TRBV4-1 NA CASSRRSIGEHTGELFF TGCGCCAGCAGCCGGAGGAGTATCGGAGAACACACCGGGGAGCTGTTTTTT
TRBJ1-2 few TRBV15 TRBD1 CATSRLNPQGRDGYTF TGTGCCACCAGCAGACTGAACCCACAGGGGCGGGATGGCTACACCTTC
TRBJ1-2 once TRBV5-4 TRBD1 CASSVDRVSYGYTF TGTGCCAGCAGCGTGGACAGGGTCAGCTATGGCTACACCTTC
TRBJ2-1 NA TRBV4-3 TRBD1 CASSQEGDSSYNEQFF TGCGCCAGCAGCCAAGAAGGGGACAGCTCCTACAATGAGCAGTTCTTC
TRBJ2-5 NA TRBV5-8 TRBD2 CASSDGTSGGAGEETQYF TGTGCCAGCAGCGACGGGACTAGCGGGGGGGCCGGAGAGGAGACCCAGTACTTC
TRBJ1-2 NA TRBV4-1 NA CASSQVEGLRSGGGYTF TGCGCCAGCAGCCAAGTCGAGGGACTGCGGAGCGGAGGCGGCTACACCTTC
TRBJ2-7 once TRBV5-1 NA CASSLATDPHYEQYF TGCGCCAGCAGCTTGGCGACAGATCCTCACTACGAGCAGTACTTC
TRBJ2-7 NA TRBV4-1 TRBD2 CASSQSAGDLTEQYF TGCGCCAGCAGCCAGTCAGCGGGGGACCTTACGGAGCAGTACTTC
TRBJ1-4 NA TRBV25-1 NA CASSVDSTQGEKLFF TGTGCCAGCAGTGTAGACAGCACCCAGGGGGAAAAACTGTTTTTT
TRBJ2-2 NA TRBV6-5 TRBD1 CASSYTGADTGELFF TGTGCCAGCAGTTATACAGGGGCGGACACCGGGGAGCTGTTTTTT
TRBJ1-2 NA TRBV6-2/TRBV6-3 TRBD1 CASSASGQGYVYTF TGTGCCAGCAGTGCCTCGGGACAGGGGTATGTCTACACCTTC
TRBJ1-2 NA TRBV28 TRBD1 CASSTAGGALRGYTF TGTGCCAGCAGTACGGCAGGGGGCGCGTTGCGTGGCTACACCTTC
TRBJ2-5 NA TRBV3-1/TRBV3-2 TRBD2 CASSQIWSGGYQETQYF TGTGCCAGCAGCCAGATTTGGAGCGGGGGTTACCAAGAGACCCAGTACTTC
TRBJ1-5 NA TRBV7-9 NA CASSLAKGSNQPQHF TGTGCCAGCAGCTTAGCGAAGGGGAGCAATCAGCCCCAGCATTTT
TRBJ1-5 NA TRBV10-3 NA CAISESSGGNQPQHF TGTGCCATCAGTGAGAGTTCAGGGGGCAATCAGCCCCAGCATTTT